This is a list of T cell receptor beta chains from one sample in a study of response to subunit inactivated influenza vaccine. TCRdb passed the RT-PCR reads through MiXCR, listing each CDR3 protein once. The sample lists about 570,000 distinct CDR3 sequences; 11% were seen once. These same records also appear under a second study, on T cells expressing NK-cell markers.

The material was PBMCs from blood, obtained on the day of vaccination. All receptors derive from a man between 50 and 59 years old who received an inactivated influenza vaccine. CDR3s include the opening cysteine and the closing phenylalanine or tryptophan. D genes are given only for firm matches. Clone size, where shown, is once, few, many, or a class for clones that have expanded.

D gene: .; clone size: few; J gene: TRBJ2-7; V gene: TRBV4-2; CDR3 length: 17; CDR3 protein: CASSLYMGESRVREQYF; CDR3 DNA: TGTGCCAGCAGCCTTTACATGGGGGAGAGTAGGGTAAGGGAGCAGTACTTC
D gene: TRBD1; clone size: .; J gene: TRBJ1-3; V gene: TRBV12-3/TRBV12-4; CDR3 length: 14; CDR3 protein: CASSSTGAGNTIYF; CDR3 DNA: TGTGCCAGCAGTTCCACAGGGGCTGGAAACACCATATATTTT
D gene: .; clone size: few; J gene: TRBJ1-1; V gene: TRBV4-2; CDR3 length: 11; CDR3 protein: CASSHSTEAFF; CDR3 DNA: TGTGCCAGCAGCCACAGCACTGAAGCTTTCTTT
D gene: .; clone size: .; J gene: TRBJ2-6; V gene: TRBV2; CDR3 length: 16; CDR3 protein: CASSPDRHSGANVLTF; CDR3 DNA: TGTGCCAGCAGTCCGGACAGACACTCTGGGGCCAACGTCCTGACTTTC
D gene: TRBD2; clone size: .; J gene: TRBJ2-1; V gene: TRBV12-3/TRBV12-4; CDR3 length: 20; CDR3 protein: CASSLALGVSGGAGYNEQFF; CDR3 DNA: TGTGCCAGCAGTTTAGCTTTGGGGGTCAGCGGGGGGGCCGGATACAATGAGCAGTTCTTC
D gene: TRBD1; clone size: few; J gene: TRBJ2-7; V gene: TRBV28; CDR3 length: 15; CDR3 protein: CASSLGGQGVYEQYF; CDR3 DNA: TGTGCCAGCAGTTTAGGGGGACAGGGGGTCTACGAGCAGTACTTC
D gene: .; clone size: few; J gene: TRBJ2-4; V gene: TRBV5-1; CDR3 length: 17; CDR3 protein: CASSSDLSGTGKNIQYF; CDR3 DNA: TGCGCCAGCAGCTCGGACCTTAGCGGTACGGGCAAAAACATTCAGTACTTC
D gene: TRBD1; clone size: few; J gene: TRBJ2-5; V gene: TRBV20-1; CDR3 length: 14; CDR3 protein: CSARRTGGLETQYF; CDR3 DNA: TGCAGTGCTAGAAGGACAGGGGGCCTGGAGACCCAGTACTTC
D gene: .; clone size: few; J gene: TRBJ2-3; V gene: TRBV12-3/TRBV12-4; CDR3 length: 16; CDR3 protein: CASSLEVAVSTDTQYF; CDR3 DNA: TGTGCCAGCAGTTTAGAGGTAGCAGTTAGCACAGATACGCAGTATTTT
D gene: TRBD1; clone size: .; J gene: TRBJ2-4; V gene: TRBV27; CDR3 length: 13; CDR3 protein: CASRLAQGNIQYF; CDR3 DNA: TGTGCCAGCAGGCTGGCACAGGGGAACATTCAGTACTTC
D gene: TRBD2; clone size: .; J gene: TRBJ2-1; V gene: TRBV5-6; CDR3 length: 13; CDR3 protein: CASSLGLADEQFF; CDR3 DNA: TGTGCCAGCAGCCTGGGACTAGCGGATGAGCAGTTCTTC
D gene: .; clone size: .; J gene: TRBJ2-2; V gene: TRBV24-1; CDR3 length: 15; CDR3 protein: CATSDLYSNTGELFF; CDR3 DNA: TGTGCCACCAGTGATTTGTATTCGAACACCGGGGAGCTGTTTTTT
D gene: TRBD1; clone size: few; J gene: TRBJ1-2; V gene: TRBV6-4; CDR3 length: 15; CDR3 protein: CASSEGQGILYGYTF; CDR3 DNA: TGTGCCAGCAGTGAGGGACAGGGGATACTCTATGGCTACACCTTC
D gene: TRBD2; clone size: .; J gene: TRBJ2-3; V gene: TRBV5-1; CDR3 length: 19; CDR3 protein: CASSVAVTSGGTFTDTQYF; CDR3 DNA: TGCGCCAGCAGCGTCGCGGTGACTAGCGGGGGAACCTTCACAGATACGCAGTATTTT
D gene: .; clone size: .; J gene: TRBJ2-5; V gene: TRBV5-1; CDR3 length: 12; CDR3 protein: CASRIGIETQYF; CDR3 DNA: TGCGCCAGCAGAATCGGCATAGAGACCCAGTACTTC
D gene: .; clone size: few; J gene: TRBJ1-6; V gene: TRBV12-3/TRBV12-4; CDR3 length: 15; CDR3 protein: CASSYSTSYNSPLHF; CDR3 DNA: TGTGCCAGCAGTTACAGTACGTCCTATAATTCACCCCTCCACTTT
D gene: .; clone size: many; J gene: TRBJ2-1; V gene: TRBV10-3; CDR3 length: 15; CDR3 protein: CAISESSSGNDEQFF; CDR3 DNA: TGTGCCATCAGTGAGTCGAGTAGCGGCAATGATGAGCAGTTCTTC
D gene: .; clone size: few; J gene: TRBJ2-1; V gene: TRBV9; CDR3 length: 12; CDR3 protein: CASSVEYGEQFF; CDR3 DNA: TGTGCCAGCAGCGTAGAGTACGGGGAGCAGTTCTTC
D gene: TRBD1; clone size: .; J gene: TRBJ2-2; V gene: TRBV12-3/TRBV12-4; CDR3 length: 16; CDR3 protein: CASRQRDRGKTGELFF; CDR3 DNA: TGTGCCAGCAGACAGAGGGACAGGGGAAAAACCGGGGAGCTGTTTTTT